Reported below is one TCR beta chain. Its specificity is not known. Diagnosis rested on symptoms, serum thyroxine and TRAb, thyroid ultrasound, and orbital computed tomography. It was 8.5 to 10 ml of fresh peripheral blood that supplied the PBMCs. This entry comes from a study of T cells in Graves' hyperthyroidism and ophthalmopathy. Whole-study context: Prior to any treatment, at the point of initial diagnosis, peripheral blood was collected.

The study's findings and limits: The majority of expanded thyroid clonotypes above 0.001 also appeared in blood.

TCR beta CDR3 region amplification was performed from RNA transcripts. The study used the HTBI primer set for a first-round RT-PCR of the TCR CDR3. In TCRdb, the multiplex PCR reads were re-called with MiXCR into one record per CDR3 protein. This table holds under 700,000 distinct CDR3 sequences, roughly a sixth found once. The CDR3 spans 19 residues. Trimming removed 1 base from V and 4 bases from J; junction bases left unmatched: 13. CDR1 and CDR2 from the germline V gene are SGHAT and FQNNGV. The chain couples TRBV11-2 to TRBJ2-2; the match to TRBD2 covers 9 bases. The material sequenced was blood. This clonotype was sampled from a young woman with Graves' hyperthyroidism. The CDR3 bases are TGTGCCAGCAGCTTAGTAGTGACTAGCGGAGCCCGGGGCACCGGGGAGCTGTTTTTT. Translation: CASSLVVTSGARGTGELFF. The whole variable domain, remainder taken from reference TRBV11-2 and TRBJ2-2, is EAGVAQSPRYKIIEKRQSVAFWCNPISGHATLYWYQQILGQGPKLLIQFQNNGVVDDSQLPKDRFSAERLKGVDSTLKIQPAKLEDSAVYLCASSLVVTSGARGTGELFFGEGSRLTVL.